What follows are 2 T cell receptor beta chains derived from one specimen sequenced in a study of CD8 T cells in Susac syndrome. RNA amounts of roughly 0.45 to 1 ug underwent reverse transcription with random hexamers. TCRdb fed the immunoSEQ multiplex PCR reads into MiXCR, producing one record per CDR3 protein. The table shows 200,000 to 300,000 distinct CDR3 sequences, with around 95% occurring only once. Material for sequencing was CD4+ T cells from PBMCs. The receptors shown here come from a human donor with multiple sclerosis.

This chain links TRBV10-1 with TRBJ2-3, with 8 bases matching TRBD1. V shed 5 bases and J 6 bases; nucleotides not matched to a gene: 19. The CDR3 is made up of 18 amino acids. Looked up from germline, CDR1 is WNHNN and CDR2 is SYGVQD (reference sequence). CDR3 protein: CASSLQPGTGGSMDTQYF. The CDR3 bases are TGCGCCAGCAGTCTCCAGCCCGGGACAGGAGGTTCCATGGATACGCAGTATTTT.

In its sample, this clonotype was seen once. The chain recombines TRBV15 with TRBJ1-5; D gene ambiguous. Germline CDR1 reads LNHNV; CDR2 reads YYDKDF (reference sequence). The V end was cut by 0 bases, the J end by 7 bases, with 10 bases between. This CDR3 has 14 residues. The CDR3 sequence is CATSRDPVNQPQHF. Here the CDR3 DNA reads TGTGCCACCAGCAGAGATCCCGTCAACCAGCCCCAGCATTTT.